This record looks at one T cell receptor beta chain sequence and its context. The antigen remains unidentified. The data are from a study of OX40 agonist ivuxolimab in advanced cancers. Study as a whole: Treatment of patients was with ivuxolimab, an agonistic anti-OX40 (CD134) antibody. Each dose-escalation patient presented with hepatocellular carcinoma, melanoma, renal cell or head and neck cancer. Eligibility rules accepted prior anti-PD-1, anti-PD-L1 or anti-CTLA-4 therapy, and 35% to 40% had some.

Study conclusions and caveats: Expanded clones belonging to CD8+ T cells outnumbered, on average, those of CD4+.

The CDR3 sequence is 18 residues long. The V end lost 2 bases, the J end lost 4 bases, and 24 bases lay between the germline ends. Germline V gene lookup returns CDR1 GTSNPN and CDR2 SVGIG (reference sequence). Repertoires were generated with immunoSEQ multiplex PCR, while TCRdb's copy carries only in-frame clones and drops some. The repertoire holds under 95,000 clones, with more than 70% as singletons. The J gene is TRBJ1-3, the V gene TRBV30; perhaps TRBD1 as D (6 bases). The material sequenced was CD4+ or CD8+ T cells sorted from blood, taken in a trial of the OX40 agonist ivuxolimab. This sequence was found in an adult with an advanced solid tumor such as melanoma, head and neck, liver or kidney cancer. The CDR3 spells CAWSRREGGGSLGNTIYF. CDR3 nucleotide sequence: TGTGCCTGGAGTCGCCGGGAGGGAGGGGGGAGCCTCGGAAACACCATATATTTT. The full variable domain, in which reference TRBV30 and TRBJ1-3 provide the parts outside the CDR3, is SQTIHQWPATLVQPVGSPLSLECTVEGTSNPNLYWYRQAAGRGLQLLFYSVGIGQISSEVPQNLSASRPQDRQFILSSKKLLLSDSGFYLCAWSRREGGGSLGNTIYFGEGSWLTVV.